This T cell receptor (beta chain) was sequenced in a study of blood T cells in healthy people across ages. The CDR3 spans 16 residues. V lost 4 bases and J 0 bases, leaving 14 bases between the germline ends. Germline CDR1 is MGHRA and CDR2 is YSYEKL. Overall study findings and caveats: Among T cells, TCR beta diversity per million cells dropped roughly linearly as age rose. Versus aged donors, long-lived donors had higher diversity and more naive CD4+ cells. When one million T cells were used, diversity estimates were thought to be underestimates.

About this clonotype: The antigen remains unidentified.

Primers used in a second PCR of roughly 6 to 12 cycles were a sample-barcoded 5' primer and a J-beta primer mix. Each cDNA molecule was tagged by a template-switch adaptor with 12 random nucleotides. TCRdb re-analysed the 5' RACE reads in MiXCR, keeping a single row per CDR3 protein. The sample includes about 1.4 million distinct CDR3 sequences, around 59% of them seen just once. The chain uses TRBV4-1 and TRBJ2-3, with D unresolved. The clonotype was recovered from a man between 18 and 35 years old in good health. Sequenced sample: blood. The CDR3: CASSRGNWGSTDTQYF. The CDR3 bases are TGCGCCAGCAGCCGAGGCAATTGGGGAAGCACAGATACGCAGTATTTT.